A selection of T cell receptor beta chains follows, all from one sample in a study of human T cells and chemical hapten exposure. TCRdb re-derived calls from the RACE reads in MiXCR, one entry per CDR3 protein. The sample has some 91,000 distinct CDR3 sequences, roughly 12% seen once. Sequenced material: whole blood, taken in connection with sensitization to the hapten diphenylcyclopropenone (DPC). The receptors shown here come from a woman aged 40-49 years with alopecia areata. Some clones in this sample may be carry-over from other donors' samples. The conserved cysteine and the conserved F or W are not part of the CDR3 here. The order of the fields is V gene, J gene, CDR3 protein.

v_call: TRBV12-3/TRBV12-4; j_call: TRBJ1-5; cdr3_aa: ASSRDRAGNQPQH
v_call: TRBV7-2; j_call: TRBJ1-1; cdr3_aa: ASSSRGQGAKAF
v_call: TRBV18; j_call: TRBJ2-7; cdr3_aa: ASSQAGESDEQY
v_call: TRBV5-1; j_call: TRBJ1-1; cdr3_aa: ASSLGQGLYTEAF
v_call: TRBV7-2; j_call: TRBJ2-5; cdr3_aa: ASSPRRAGQETQY
v_call: TRBV20-1; j_call: TRBJ2-1; cdr3_aa: SARAPGAGGINEQF
v_call: TRBV20-1; j_call: TRBJ2-1; cdr3_aa: SARRLAGVTYEQF
v_call: TRBV3-1; j_call: TRBJ2-2; cdr3_aa: ASSQGPAGVTGELF
v_call: TRBV27; j_call: TRBJ2-5; cdr3_aa: ASSYSGRAETQY
v_call: TRBV28; j_call: TRBJ2-2; cdr3_aa: ASSLGPRNTGELF
v_call: TRBV7-2; j_call: TRBJ1-5; cdr3_aa: ASSLSANQPQH
v_call: TRBV12-3/TRBV12-4; j_call: TRBJ2-4; cdr3_aa: ASSRPGQLKNIQY
v_call: TRBV27; j_call: TRBJ2-1; cdr3_aa: ATTRKGAGPFNEQF
v_call: TRBV3-2; j_call: TRBJ2-2; cdr3_aa: ASTDPTSGRANTGELF
v_call: TRBV28; j_call: TRBJ1-5; cdr3_aa: ASAAYSNQPQH
v_call: TRBV11-2; j_call: TRBJ1-3; cdr3_aa: ASSLNQGFLAGNTIY
v_call: TRBV3-1; j_call: TRBJ2-1; cdr3_aa: ASRASGRGYNEQF
v_call: TRBV15; j_call: TRBJ1-1; cdr3_aa: ATSRATTRGGTEAF
v_call: TRBV28; j_call: TRBJ1-2; cdr3_aa: ASSLPGHPNYGYT
v_call: TRBV9; j_call: TRBJ2-6; cdr3_aa: ASSVDPSFSGANVLT